This paragraph reports one T cell receptor beta chain. Its specificity is not known. These data originate in a study of T cell responses to AZD1222 COVID-19 vaccine. Findings and limits, study-wide: The donor group comprised mostly white British people and more females; the analysis possibly underestimated clonal diversity.

V shed 5 bases, J shed 10 bases, and the junction held 10 bases outside the gene matches. The CDR3 spans 15 residues. The germline gives CDR1 SGHTA, CDR2 FQGNSA. Produced via immunoSEQ multiplex PCR; TCRdb's table is partial and in-frame only. In the table there are tens of thousands of clones, 65% to 85% of which are singletons. The sequence was obtained from an adult in good health. The chain joins TRBV7-2 to TRBJ1-6, with 8 bases lining up with TRBD1. Sequenced here: peripheral blood, sampled on day 0 of MenACWY control vaccination. The CDR3 DNA follows: TGTGCCAGCAGCCCGGCTAGGACAGGGCCCTCACCCCTCCACTTT. It specifies CASSPARTGPSPLHF.